The source of this T cell receptor (beta chain) is a study of healthy donors' naive CD4 and CD8 T cells. Across the whole study: TCR alpha primers covered all functional IMGT alpha gene variants.

Starting from about 0.45 ug of total RNA, TCR libraries were made with linear amplification. MiXCR, applied by TCRdb to the reads, yields one record per CDR3 protein. The sample includes about 180,000 distinct CDR3 sequences, 65% to 80% seen only once; the top ten take roughly 2.3%. This clonotype was observed once. The antigen is not known. Study outcomes and limitations: CDR3 charge plus V and J genes appeared to account for about 13% of CD4/CD8 variance. A reported CD4+/CD8+ bias affected most V and J genes in naive cells. Alpha and beta chains were sequenced in bulk without pairing.

Per germline, CDR1 SQVTM and CDR2 ANQGSEA. CDR3 size: 14 residues. V was cut by 5 bases and J by 4 bases, with 17 bases left in between. The receptor was isolated from a pool of human donors in good health; the sample pools cells from several healthy donors. Sequences were obtained from naive CD4+ and CD8+ T cells sorted from blood, pooled from several donors. The V call is TRBV29-1, the J call TRBJ1-1; D may be TRBD1 (5 bases). The CDR3 nucleotides are TGCAGCGTTAAACCCCAGGGCCCTAGCACTGAAGCTTTCTTT. This translates into CSVKPQGPSTEAFF.